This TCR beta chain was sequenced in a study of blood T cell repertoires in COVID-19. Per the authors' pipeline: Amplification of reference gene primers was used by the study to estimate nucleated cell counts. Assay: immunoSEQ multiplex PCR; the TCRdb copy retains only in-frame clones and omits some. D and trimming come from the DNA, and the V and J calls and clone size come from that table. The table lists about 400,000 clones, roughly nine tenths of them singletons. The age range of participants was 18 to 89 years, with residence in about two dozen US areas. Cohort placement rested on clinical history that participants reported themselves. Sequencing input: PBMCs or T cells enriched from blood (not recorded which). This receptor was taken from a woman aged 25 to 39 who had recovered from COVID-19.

The chain's CDR3 is CATTARREIGVGYNEQFF. The CDR3 bases are TGTGCCACCACAGCGCGGCGGGAGATAGGGGTTGGGTACAATGAGCAGTTCTTC. V gene TRBV27 combines with J gene TRBJ2-1; 7 nucleotides match TRBD2. V dropped 10 bases and J dropped 4; count of bases not matched to a gene: 22. This CDR3 is built from 18 residues. Germline-derived CDR1 and CDR2 are MNHEY and SMNVEV (reference sequence).